Below, 32 T cell receptor beta chains from the same sample are listed, as sequenced in a study of blood T cell repertoires in COVID-19. Measured with immunoSEQ multiplex PCR; TCRdb has only the in-frame clones, and not every one. The sample consists of approximately 300,000 clones, 90% to 95% of them appearing once. The sample was PBMCs or T cells enriched from blood (not recorded which). These receptors came from a woman in her twenties or thirties who had been exposed to COVID-19.

The V and J genes are TRBV2 and TRBJ2-7; D uncertain. This CDR3 has 12 residues. V lost 4 bases and J 0 bases, leaving 4 bases between the germline ends. The germline V gene has CDR1 SNHLY and CDR2 FYNNEI. CDR3 sequence (DNA): TGTGCCAGCAGTGGGCTCTCCTACGAGCAGTACTTC. Translated, it gives CASSGLSYEQYF.

The chain employs TRBV10-3 and TRBJ1-2, with D hard to call. The germline gives CDR1 ENHRY, CDR2 SYGVKD. V was cut by 0 bases and J by 14 bases, with 13 bases left in between. This CDR3 spans 12 amino acids. For the CDR3, the DNA is TGTGCCATCAGTGAGTCGGTAGGGAGATCTACCTTC. This translates into CAISESVGRSTF.

Comments on this clone: Other nucleotide sequences in the sample specify the same CDR3. This chain connects TRBV20-1 to TRBJ2-7; D is uncertain. Germline values: CDR1 DFQATT, CDR2 SNEGSKA (reference sequence). CDR3 length: 11 amino acids. The ends were cut back, 0 bases at V and 4 bases at J, with 4 bases in the middle. This CDR3 is CSARDTYEQYF. In DNA form, the CDR3 reads TGCAGTGCTAGAGATACATACGAGCAGTACTTC.

This clone has only one observation. This chain connects TRBV2 to TRBJ2-1; the match to TRBD2 covers 10 bases. Germline V gives CDR1 SNHLY, CDR2 FYNNEI. The CDR3 is 14 residues long. Trimming took 4 bases from V and 8 from J; bases not matched to a gene: 5. The CDR3, as DNA: TGTGCCAGCAGTGGAGAACTAGCGGGGTATGAGCAGTTCTTC. It is translated as CASSGELAGYEQFF.

The genes are TRBV14 and TRBJ2-1; 9 bases map to TRBD1. Looked up from germline, CDR1 is SGHDN and CDR2 is FVKESK. The V gene end was trimmed by 6 bases and the J gene end by 5 bases; junction bases not matched to a gene: 2. The CDR3 length is 13 residues. The CDR3 sequence is CASRQGADNEQFF. The CDR3, as DNA: TGTGCCAGCAGACAGGGGGCGGACAATGAGCAGTTCTTC.

This clone was seen once. V is TRBV3-1 (or the pseudogene TRBV3-2) and J is TRBJ2-1, with D possibly being TRBD2 (6 bases). The germline gives CDR1 LGHDT, CDR2 YNNKEL (reference sequence). V was shortened by 0 bases and J by 7 bases, with 7 bases between the two germline ends. There are 13 residues in the CDR3. The chain's CDR3 is CASSQDGGNEQFF. The DNA of the CDR3 is TGTGCCAGCAGCCAAGATGGAGGGAATGAGCAGTTCTTC.

The V and J genes are TRBV19 and TRBJ2-1, with 11 positions matching TRBD2. The trim removed 5 bases at V and 7 bases at J, leaving 13 bases unmatched. There are 17 residues in the CDR3. Germline CDR1 LNHDA, CDR2 SQIVND (reference sequence). The CDR3 reads CASSVSVSGGARNEQFF. The DNA of the CDR3 is TGTGCCAGTAGTGTCTCCGTTAGCGGGGGGGCCAGGAATGAGCAGTTCTTC.

The V gene is TRBV4-1, the J gene TRBJ1-6; 10 nucleotides align to TRBD1. Germline V gene data show CDR1 as MGHRA and CDR2 as YSYEKL. Trimming at V came to 0 bases and at J to 9 bases, leaving 8 bases not matched to a gene. The length of the CDR3 is 17 residues. Here the CDR3 reads CASSQDLWDRGGSPLHF. CDR3 DNA sequence: TGCGCCAGCAGCCAAGACCTTTGGGACAGGGGCGGTTCACCCCTCCACTTT.

V gene TRBV3-1 (or the pseudogene TRBV3-2) combines with J gene TRBJ1-2; perhaps TRBD1 as D (6 bases). The CDR3 loop spans 13 amino acids. Germline V gives CDR1 LGHDT, CDR2 YNNKEL (reference sequence). V lost 3 bases to trimming and J lost 8 bases, with 13 bases between them. CDR3 coding DNA: TGTGCCAGCAGCCACCTCTCAGGGGAAGGCTACACCTTC. Translating it yields CASSHLSGEGYTF.

This chain joins TRBV4-2 and TRBJ1-2, with TRBD1 matching over 7 bases. CDR1 LGHNA and CDR2 YNFKEQ come from the germline V gene. The CDR3 spans 17 residues. Trimming cost V 0 bases and J 4 bases; bases outside gene matches: 11. Here the CDR3 reads CASSQDKGAGGSYGYTF. The DNA for the CDR3 is TGTGCCAGCAGCCAAGATAAAGGGGCAGGGGGAAGCTATGGCTACACCTTC.

The CDR3 loop is CASILPPREAFF. In nucleotides, the CDR3 is TGTGCCAGCATTCTGCCGCCGCGGGAAGCTTTCTTT. The V gene is TRBV28, the J gene TRBJ1-1; D call uncertain. The germline V gene has CDR1 MDHEN and CDR2 SYDVKM. The CDR3 has 12 residues. Trimming left V 7 bases short and J 8 bases short, with 14 bases between.

The J gene is TRBJ2-7, the V gene TRBV14; a weak D match, TRBD1 (6 bases). V was clipped by 4 bases and J by 7 bases, with 14 bases between them. CDR1 SGHDN and CDR2 FVKESK come from the germline V gene. This CDR3 region has 13 residues. The CDR3 here is CASSPQQGAEQYF. Written as DNA, the CDR3 is TGTGCCAGCAGCCCACAACAGGGAGCGGAGCAGTACTTC.

This chain connects TRBV4-1 to TRBJ2-5; 15 bases are a match to TRBD2. The germline gives CDR1 MGHRA, CDR2 YSYEKL. With V trimmed by 1 base and J by 3 bases, 9 bases remained unmatched. The CDR3 covers 19 residues. CDR3 in amino acids: CASSQARGLAGGTKETQYF. CDR3 nucleotide sequence: TGCGCCAGCAGCCAAGCGAGGGGACTAGCGGGGGGAACAAAAGAGACCCAGTACTTC.

The chain employs TRBV19 and TRBJ1-1; the D gene is possibly TRBD1 (6 bases). Germline assignment: CDR1 LNHDA and CDR2 SQIVND (reference sequence). V was cut by 5 bases and J by 4 bases, with 17 bases left in between. CDR3 length equals 15 residues. The CDR3 DNA reads TGTGCCAGTAGTCCTTGGACAGCCGTGGGCACTGAAGCTTTCTTT. Protein: CASSPWTAVGTEAFF.

This chain connects TRBV7-8 to TRBJ2-1, with 12 bases fitting TRBD2. The germline gives CDR1 SGHVS, CDR2 FQNEAQ. The CDR3 runs 19 residues. With V trimmed by 1 base and J by 0 bases, 7 bases remained unmatched. The chain's CDR3 is CASSLELAGGPVSYNEQFF. The CDR3 DNA follows: TGTGCCAGCAGCTTAGAACTAGCGGGGGGACCGGTCTCCTACAATGAGCAGTTCTTC.

V is TRBV5-1 and J is TRBJ2-6, with D unclear. Germline-derived CDR1 and CDR2 are SGHRS and YFSETQ. V was clipped by 6 bases and J by 4 bases, with 11 bases between them. CDR3 size: 14 residues. The CDR3 nucleotides read TGCGCCAGCACCTCCGTCCCCGGGGCCAACGTCCTGACTTTC. Protein sequence: CASTSVPGANVLTF.

For the CDR3, the DNA is TGTGCCAGCACCCTAGACAGGGGGTCCGCTAACTATGGCTACACCTTC. This gives the protein CASTLDRGSANYGYTF. The chain combines TRBV7-9 with TRBJ1-2; 9 bases map to TRBD1. The CDR3 spans 16 residues. The germline gives CDR1 SEHNR, CDR2 FQNEAQ (reference sequence). The ends lost 7 bases at V and 0 bases at J; junction bases unmatched: 9.

In this sample, this clone turned up once. The chain recombines TRBV6-5 with TRBJ2-1; 8 bases are shared with TRBD1. Germline-derived CDR1 and CDR2 are MNHEY and SVGAGI. Losses at the gene ends were 2 bases for V and 5 bases for J; bases not matched to a gene: 2. CDR3 length: 14 residues. The CDR3 region is CASSYGTGHNEQFF. CDR3 sequence (DNA): TGTGCCAGCAGTTACGGGACAGGTCACAATGAGCAGTTCTTC.

J is TRBJ1-2 and V is TRBV29-1; D is unclear. From germline, CDR1 is SQVTM and CDR2 ANQGSEA. Trimming stripped 0 bases from V and 8 bases from J, with 13 bases between. This CDR3 is 13 amino acids long. CDR3 DNA sequence: TGCAGCGTTGAAGATCCGTATTCGTCCGGCTACACCTTC. Protein: CSVEDPYSSGYTF.

The rearrangement links TRBV19 to TRBJ2-5, with a tentative D call TRBD2 (5 bases). Germline lookup yields CDR1 LNHDA and CDR2 SQIVND (reference sequence). The CDR3 has 14 amino acids. V was pared by 5 bases and J by 2 bases, with 12 bases between. DNA of the CDR3: TGTGCCAGTAGTCCCTGGTCGGGGCAAGAGACCCAGTACTTC. This sequence encodes CASSPWSGQETQYF.

V is TRBV5-6 and J is TRBJ2-1; the match to TRBD2 covers 13 bases. This CDR3 region has 17 residues. Unmatched junction bases numbered 7, after V lost 4 bases and J lost 3 bases. Looked up from germline, CDR1 is SGHDT and CDR2 is YYEEEE. The chain's CDR3 is CASSQGLAGNIYNEQFF. DNA of the CDR3: TGTGCCAGCAGCCAGGGACTAGCGGGGAATATCTACAATGAGCAGTTCTTC.

The V and J genes are TRBV29-1 and TRBJ1-4; D call uncertain. CDR1 is SQVTM, CDR2 ANQGSEA, per germline. This CDR3 is 14 amino acids long. The germline V and J ends were trimmed by 0 bases and 1 base, with 6 bases remaining between them. The CDR3 loop is CSVEESGTNEKLFF. The CDR3 DNA sequence: TGCAGCGTTGAAGAGTCAGGAACTAATGAAAAACTGTTTTTT.

The CDR3: CASSPQGGEQYF. CDR3 nucleotides: TGCGCCAGCAGCCCACAGGGGGGCGAGCAGTACTTC. The genes are TRBV5-1 and TRBJ2-7, with 8 bases aligning to TRBD1. The trim removed 4 bases at V and 6 bases at J, leaving 3 bases unmatched. This CDR3 has 12 residues. Per the germline V gene, CDR1 is SGHRS and CDR2 is YFSETQ.

This clone came up once. V is TRBV5-1 and J is TRBJ2-3, with TRBD2 identical over 14 bases. V lost 4 bases and J lost 3; bases outside the gene matches: 1. The CDR3 has 15 residues. CDR1 is SGHRS, CDR2 YFSETQ, per germline. The CDR3 DNA follows: TGCGCCAGCAGCGGACTAGCGGGGGGAACAGATACGCAGTATTTT. Its protein is CASSGLAGGTDTQYF.

This chain joins TRBV6-2 or TRBV6-3 and TRBJ2-1; possibly TRBD2 for D (5 bases). Trimming shortened V by 5 bases and J by 6 bases, and 14 bases separated the two germline ends. The CDR3 has 14 amino acids. Germline CDR1 reads MNHEY; CDR2 reads SVGEGT. The CDR3 DNA follows: TGTGCCAGCAGTCCACGAGCGGTTTTCAATGAGCAGTTCTTC. Amino acids: CASSPRAVFNEQFF.

The sample holds a few counts of this clone. V gene TRBV9 combines with J gene TRBJ2-7, with TRBD1 matching over 12 bases. CDR3 size: 15 residues. Germline trimming cut 4 bases from V and 3 bases from J; bases unmatched to any gene: 5. Germline values: CDR1 SGDLS, CDR2 YYNGEE. DNA for the CDR3: TGTGCCAGCAGCACCCGGGACAGGGGGCACTACGAGCAGTACTTC. Amino acids: CASSTRDRGHYEQYF.

The chain combines TRBV3-1 (or the pseudogene TRBV3-2) with TRBJ1-1; D unresolved. Germline-derived CDR1 and CDR2 are LGHDT and YNNKEL (reference sequence). The CDR3 is 13 residues long. V dropped 1 base and J dropped 0 bases, with 3 bases sitting between them. The CDR3 protein is CASSQALNTEAFF. The CDR3 DNA reads TGTGCCAGCAGCCAAGCTTTGAACACTGAAGCTTTCTTT.

J is TRBJ2-2 and V is TRBV16, with 7 bases fitting TRBD1. V lost 0 bases and J lost 4; bases outside the gene matches: 2. Germline V gene lookup returns CDR1 KGHSY and CDR2 FQNENV. The CDR3 has 15 residues. CDR3: CASSQSQGVTGELFF. The DNA for the CDR3 is TGTGCCAGCAGCCAATCTCAGGGGGTCACCGGGGAGCTGTTTTTT. Together with reference TRBV16 and TRBJ2-2, the CDR3 gives the full variable domain: GEEVAQTPKHLVRGEGQKAKLYCAPIKGHSYVFWYQQVLKNEFKFLISFQNENVFDETGMPKERFSAKCLPNSPCSLEIQATKLEDSAVYFCASSQSQGVTGELFFGEGSRLTVL.

This clone appeared a single time. The CDR3 spells CAISVDRGSGNTIYF. The CDR3, as DNA: TGTGCCATCAGTGTGGACAGGGGCTCTGGAAACACCATATATTTT. This chain uses TRBV10-3 with TRBJ1-3; 9 positions agree with TRBD1. V shed 4 bases and J 0 bases; nucleotides not matched to a gene: 1. The CDR3 totals 15 residues. In germline, CDR1 is ENHRY, CDR2 SYGVKD.

This chain uses TRBV7-8 with TRBJ2-7, with 12 bases identical to TRBD1. CDR3 length equals 16 residues. The V gene end was trimmed by 0 bases and the J gene end by 5 bases; junction bases not matched to a gene: 5. Per germline, CDR1 SGHVS and CDR2 FQNEAQ. The CDR3 DNA follows: TGTGCCAGCAGCTTAGCGGGGACAGGGGGCATGGACGAGCAGTACTTC. This codes for CASSLAGTGGMDEQYF.

This chain links TRBV29-1 with TRBJ1-1; TRBD1 is a possible D gene (5 bases). V lost 6 bases and J lost 0, with 8 bases in between. Germline-derived CDR1 and CDR2 are SQVTM and ANQGSEA. This CDR3 is 12 amino acids long. The CDR3 sequence is CSVGHMNTEAFF. The CDR3 bases are TGCAGCGTCGGACATATGAACACTGAAGCTTTCTTT.

V is TRBV9 and J is TRBJ2-2, with 7 nucleotides matching TRBD1. The CDR3 totals 15 residues. The V gene's germline CDR1 is SGDLS and CDR2 YYNGEE. The trim removed 2 bases at V and 4 bases at J, leaving 5 bases unmatched. The CDR3 sequence is CASSVGQVITGELFF. CDR3 nucleotides: TGTGCCAGCAGCGTCGGACAGGTCATCACCGGGGAGCTGTTTTTT.